Listed below are T cell receptor beta chains from one sample, sequenced in a study of shared T cell receptors in the human thymus. This table comes from immunoSEQ multiplex PCR, and its TCRdb copy is limited to in-frame clones, with some not included. The sample lists approximately 580,000 clones, around 82% occurring once. This sample was shared with a second study, whose subject was human thymus T cells.

The sample taken for sequencing was thymocytes. The receptors derive from a boy younger than two with a congenital heart defect. The CDR3 runs from the conserved cysteine through the conserved F or W. D genes are given only for firm matches. Expanded clones are given a class, and other clones once, few, many or no size at all.

abundance,v_gene,d_gene,j_gene,CDR3aa,CDR3nt
-,TRBV29-1,-,TRBJ2-7,CSALGVEQYF,TGCAGCGCCCTAGGAGTTGAGCAGTACTTC
-,TRBV5-6,-,TRBJ2-7,CASSQGSYEQYF,TGTGCCAGCAGCCAGGGCTCCTACGAGCAGTACTTC
-,TRBV5-4,TRBD2,TRBJ2-1,CASSRGGPVGNEQFF,TGTGCCAGCAGCCGGGGGGGTCCAGTGGGCAATGAGCAGTTCTTC
-,TRBV12-2,-,TRBJ2-3,CASRLVNVRRGRSTDTQYF,TGTGCAAGTCGCTTAGTGAACGTGCGGAGAGGGAGAAGCACAGATACGCAGTATTTT
-,TRBV30,TRBD1,TRBJ1-2,CAWIRPGTGENYGYTF,TGTGCCTGGATCCGCCCCGGGACAGGGGAAAACTATGGCTACACCTTC
-,TRBV7-9,-,TRBJ1-2,CASSISGEGPRERYCGYTF,TGTGCCAGCAGCATTTCGGGGGAAGGACCAAGGGAGAGGTATTGTGGCTACACCTTC
-,TRBV30,-,TRBJ2-2,CAWSRRDKGPGELFF,TGTGCCTGGAGTCGCCGGGACAAAGGCCCCGGGGAGCTGTTTTTT
-,TRBV9,TRBD2,TRBJ2-1,CASSVAGRGLGTSGDEQFF,TGTGCCAGCAGCGTAGCGGGCAGGGGACTTGGGACTAGCGGAGACGAGCAGTTCTTC
-,TRBV27,-,TRBJ2-3,CASSLHRWPEETDTQYF,TGTGCCAGCAGTTTGCACCGGTGGCCCGAGGAAACAGATACGCAGTATTTT
-,TRBV30,-,TRBJ2-3,CAWWRGPSTDTQYF,TGTGCCTGGTGGCGGGGGCCAAGCACAGATACGCAGTATTTT
-,TRBV10-3,TRBD2,TRBJ2-5,CAISESFWSGRDQETQYF,TGTGCCATCAGTGAGTCGTTCTGGAGCGGGAGGGACCAAGAGACCCAGTACTTC
-,TRBV30,TRBD2,TRBJ2-1,CAWSPGLAGVGEQFF,TGTGCCTGGAGTCCGGGACTAGCGGGAGTGGGTGAGCAGTTCTTC
-,TRBV7-9,TRBD2,TRBJ2-4,CASSSYEGTIANIQYF,TGTGCCAGCAGCTCATATGAGGGGACTATAGCGAACATTCAGTACTTC
-,TRBV5-8,TRBD1,TRBJ2-7,CASSSAGTGSYEQYF,TGTGCCAGCAGCTCCGCCGGGACAGGGTCCTACGAGCAGTACTTC
-,TRBV6-4,TRBD2,TRBJ2-2,CASSPLPTSGRAGTGELFF,TGTGCCAGCAGTCCCCTTCCGACTAGCGGGAGGGCCGGCACCGGGGAGCTGTTTTTT
-,TRBV19,TRBD2,TRBJ2-1,CASSGWGGVYNEQFF,TGTGCCAGTAGTGGCTGGGGAGGGGTATACAATGAGCAGTTCTTC
-,TRBV6-1,TRBD2,TRBJ2-7,CASSRTGTSGYEQYF,TGTGCCAGCAGCCGAACCGGGACTAGCGGTTACGAGCAGTACTTC
-,TRBV2,TRBD2,TRBJ2-5,CASGGAGGGWTETQYF,TGTGCCAGCGGGGGAGCGGGAGGGGGGTGGACAGAGACCCAGTACTTC
-,TRBV4-3,-,TRBJ2-1,CASSQEGVSYNEQFF,TGCGCCAGCAGCCAAGAAGGGGTCTCCTACAATGAGCAGTTCTTC
-,TRBV29-1,TRBD1,TRBJ1-1,CSVVDRANTEAFF,TGCAGCGTCGTAGACAGGGCGAACACTGAAGCTTTCTTT
-,TRBV5-6,-,TRBJ1-5,CASSFRAANNQPQHF,TGTGCCAGCAGCTTTAGAGCAGCGAACAATCAGCCCCAGCATTTT
-,TRBV5-1,-,TRBJ2-5,CASSLGSEETQYF,TGCGCCAGCAGCTTGGGGTCAGAAGAGACCCAGTACTTC
-,TRBV5-6,TRBD1,TRBJ1-4,CASSQDRGQGNEKLFF,TGTGCCAGCAGCCAGGACAGGGGGCAGGGTAATGAAAAACTGTTTTTT
-,TRBV5-1,TRBD2,TRBJ2-1,CASSFNYGLAGVGLNEQFF,TGCGCCAGCAGCTTTAATTATGGACTAGCGGGAGTGGGTTTAAATGAGCAGTTCTTC
once,TRBV29-1,-,TRBJ1-3,CSVVHREPGCSGNTIYF,TGCAGCGTTGTTCATAGGGAGCCAGGTTGCTCTGGAAACACCATATATTTT
-,TRBV9,-,TRBJ1-1,CASSVVDRPEPNTEAFF,TGTGCCAGCAGCGTAGTAGACAGACCGGAGCCTAACACTGAAGCTTTCTTT
-,TRBV6-1,TRBD1,TRBJ1-1,CASSVLAGGVYTEAFF,TGTGCCAGCAGTGTATTAGCAGGGGGCGTATACACTGAAGCTTTCTTT
-,TRBV19,-,TRBJ2-6,CASVNRELSGANVLTF,TGTGCCAGTGTGAACAGGGAACTCTCTGGGGCCAACGTCCTGACTTTC
-,TRBV9,-,TRBJ1-4,CASSVEEGEKLFF,TGTGCCAGCAGCGTAGAGGAGGGTGAAAAACTGTTTTTT
few,TRBV27,-,TRBJ2-1,CASSSEGAGLYNEQFF,TGTGCCAGCAGTTCTGAAGGGGCAGGGTTATATAATGAGCAGTTCTTC
-,TRBV28,-,TRBJ1-5,CASSLRARGPQHF,TGTGCCAGCAGTTTACGAGCCCGGGGGCCCCAGCATTTT
-,TRBV5-4,-,TRBJ2-4,CASSLEQGPLNIQYF,TGTGCCAGCAGCTTGGAACAGGGTCCTCTTAACATTCAGTACTTC
-,TRBV19,-,TRBJ1-1,CASSPRGRSMNTEAFF,TGTGCCAGTAGTCCACGGGGAAGGTCCATGAACACTGAAGCTTTCTTT
-,TRBV4-3,TRBD2,TRBJ2-7,CASSIKRGASYEQYF,TGCGCCAGCAGCATTAAGCGGGGAGCCTCCTACGAGCAGTACTTC
-,TRBV4-3,TRBD1,TRBJ1-3,CASSHRQGQSGNTIYF,TGCGCCAGCAGCCACCGACAGGGTCAATCTGGAAACACCATATATTTT
-,TRBV5-6,-,TRBJ2-3,CASSPNSRQGEDTQYF,TGTGCCAGCAGCCCAAACAGCAGGCAGGGTGAAGATACGCAGTATTTT
-,TRBV4-1,TRBD2,TRBJ2-7,CASSQMASGLTYEQYF,TGCGCCAGCAGCCAGATGGCTAGCGGACTTACCTACGAGCAGTACTTC
-,TRBV5-1,TRBD1,TRBJ2-7,CASSRRSGQGSTYEQYF,TGCGCCAGCAGCCGCCGCTCGGGACAGGGAAGCACCTACGAGCAGTACTTC
-,TRBV21-1,-,TRBJ2-1,CASSIRGNEQFF,TGTGCCAGCAGCATCAGGGGGAATGAGCAGTTCTTC
-,TRBV28,TRBD2,TRBJ2-1,CASSPTSGRGGAYNEQFF,TGTGCCAGCAGCCCGACTAGCGGGAGGGGGGGGGCCTACAATGAGCAGTTCTTC